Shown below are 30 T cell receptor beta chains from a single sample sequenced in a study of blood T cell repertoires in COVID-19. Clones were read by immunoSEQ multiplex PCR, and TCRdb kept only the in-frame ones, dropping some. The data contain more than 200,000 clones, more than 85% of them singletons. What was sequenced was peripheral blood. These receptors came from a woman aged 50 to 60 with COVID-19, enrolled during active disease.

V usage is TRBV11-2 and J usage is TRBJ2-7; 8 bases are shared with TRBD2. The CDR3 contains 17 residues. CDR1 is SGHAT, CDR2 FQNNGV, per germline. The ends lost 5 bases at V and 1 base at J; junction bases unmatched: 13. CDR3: CASSPPWWRGESYEQYF. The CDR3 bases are TGTGCCAGCAGCCCCCCTTGGTGGCGGGGGGAATCCTACGAGCAGTACTTC.

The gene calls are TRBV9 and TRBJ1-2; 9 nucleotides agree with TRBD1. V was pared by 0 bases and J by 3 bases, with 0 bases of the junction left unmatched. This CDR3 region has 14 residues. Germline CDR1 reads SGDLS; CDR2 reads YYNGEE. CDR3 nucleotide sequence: TGTGCCAGCAGCGTAGGGACAGGGGACTATGGCTACACCTTC. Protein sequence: CASSVGTGDYGYTF.

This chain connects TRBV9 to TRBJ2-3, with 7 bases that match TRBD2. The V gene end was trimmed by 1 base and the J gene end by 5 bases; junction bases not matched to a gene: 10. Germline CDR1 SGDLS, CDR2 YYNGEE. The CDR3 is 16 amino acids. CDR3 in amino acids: CASSVRGDGIRDTQYF. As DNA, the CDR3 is TGTGCCAGCAGCGTACGGGGGGACGGGATAAGAGATACGCAGTATTTT.

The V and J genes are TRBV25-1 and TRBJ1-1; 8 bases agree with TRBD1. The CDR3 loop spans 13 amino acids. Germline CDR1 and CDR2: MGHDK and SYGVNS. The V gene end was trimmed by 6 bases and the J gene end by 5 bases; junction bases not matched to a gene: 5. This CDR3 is CASRTGARTEAFF. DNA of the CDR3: TGTGCCAGCAGGACAGGGGCTAGGACTGAAGCTTTCTTT. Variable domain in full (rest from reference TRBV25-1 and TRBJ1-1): EADIYQTPRYLVIGTGKKITLECSQTMGHDKMYWYQQDPGMELHLIHYSYGVNSTEKGDLSSESTVSRIRTEHFPLTLESARPSHTSQYLCASRTGARTEAFFGQGTRLTVV.

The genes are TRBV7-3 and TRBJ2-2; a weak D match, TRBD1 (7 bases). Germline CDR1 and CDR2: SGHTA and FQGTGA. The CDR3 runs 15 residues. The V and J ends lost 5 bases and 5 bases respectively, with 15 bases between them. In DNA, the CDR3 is TGTGCCAGCAGCCCAGGGGGGCAGGAAACCGGGGAGCTGTTTTTT. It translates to CASSPGGQETGELFF. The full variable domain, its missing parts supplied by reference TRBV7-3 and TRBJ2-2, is GAGVSQTPSNKVTEKGKYVELRCDPISGHTALYWYRQSLGQGPEFLIYFQGTGAADDSGLPNDRFFAVRPEGSVSTLKIQRTERGDSAVYLCASSPGGQETGELFFGEGSRLTVL.

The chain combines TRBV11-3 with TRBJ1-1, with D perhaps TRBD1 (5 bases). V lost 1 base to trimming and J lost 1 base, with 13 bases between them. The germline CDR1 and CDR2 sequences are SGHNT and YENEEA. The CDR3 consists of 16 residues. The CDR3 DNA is TGTGCCAGCAGCTTAGGTGAACGGGACTCGAACACTGAAGCTTTCTTT. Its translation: CASSLGERDSNTEAFF.

The CDR3 sequence is CASSLRTSGDTQYF. Written as DNA, the CDR3 is TGCGCCAGCAGCTTGAGAACTAGCGGGGATACGCAGTATTTT. The J gene is TRBJ2-3, the V gene TRBV5-1; TRBD2 matches at 9 bases. The J segment lost 6 bases and the V segment lost 1 base, leaving 3 bases of the junction unmatched. In germline, CDR1 is SGHRS, CDR2 YFSETQ. This CDR3 has 14 amino acids.

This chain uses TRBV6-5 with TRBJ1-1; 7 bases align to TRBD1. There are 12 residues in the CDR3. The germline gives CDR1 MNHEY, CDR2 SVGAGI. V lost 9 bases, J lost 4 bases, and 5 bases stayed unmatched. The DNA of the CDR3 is TGTGCCAGTAATGACAGGGTCACTGAAGCTTTCTTT. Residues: CASNDRVTEAFF.

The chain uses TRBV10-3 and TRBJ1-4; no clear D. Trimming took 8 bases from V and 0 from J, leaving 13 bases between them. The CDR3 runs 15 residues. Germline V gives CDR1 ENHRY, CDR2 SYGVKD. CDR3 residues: CAIGPSVSTNEKLFF. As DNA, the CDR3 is TGTGCCATCGGCCCCAGTGTCTCAACTAATGAAAAACTGTTTTTT.

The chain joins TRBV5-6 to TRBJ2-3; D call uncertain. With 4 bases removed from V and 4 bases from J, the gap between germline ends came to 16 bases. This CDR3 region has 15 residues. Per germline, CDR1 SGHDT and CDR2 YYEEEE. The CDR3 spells CASSRPPPRSDTQYF. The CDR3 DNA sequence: TGTGCCAGCAGCCGTCCCCCCCCACGGTCAGATACGCAGTATTTT.

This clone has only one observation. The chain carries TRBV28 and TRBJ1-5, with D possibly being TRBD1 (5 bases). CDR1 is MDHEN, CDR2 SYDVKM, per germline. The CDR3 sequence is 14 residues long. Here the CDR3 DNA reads TGTGGGGTATACAGGACATATAGCAATCAGCCCCAGCATTTT. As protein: CGVYRTYSNQPQHF.

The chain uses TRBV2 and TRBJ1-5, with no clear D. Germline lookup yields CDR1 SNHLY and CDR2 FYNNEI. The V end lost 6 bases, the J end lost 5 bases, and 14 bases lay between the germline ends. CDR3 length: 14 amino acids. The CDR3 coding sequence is TGTGCCAGCAGGGCCGCGGTAAGGTATCAGCCCCAGCATTTT. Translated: CASRAAVRYQPQHF.

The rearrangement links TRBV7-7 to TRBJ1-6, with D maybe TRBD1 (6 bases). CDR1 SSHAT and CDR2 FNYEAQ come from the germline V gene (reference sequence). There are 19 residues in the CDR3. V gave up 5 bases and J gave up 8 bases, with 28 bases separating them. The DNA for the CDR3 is TGTGCCAGCAGCGGAGCCAGACAGGTTATCCCATTGGCCCATTCACCCCTCCACTTT. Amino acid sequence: CASSGARQVIPLAHSPLHF.

The CDR3 DNA reads TGCGCCAGCAGCTTGCTAGCGGGGGACTACACAGATACGCAGTATTTT. Encoded protein: CASSLLAGDYTDTQYF. V usage is TRBV5-1 and J usage is TRBJ2-3; TRBD2 agrees at 10 bases. Germline-derived CDR1 and CDR2 are SGHRS and YFSETQ. The V and J ends lost 1 base and 2 bases, in that order; junction bases with no gene match: 4. The CDR3 covers 16 residues.

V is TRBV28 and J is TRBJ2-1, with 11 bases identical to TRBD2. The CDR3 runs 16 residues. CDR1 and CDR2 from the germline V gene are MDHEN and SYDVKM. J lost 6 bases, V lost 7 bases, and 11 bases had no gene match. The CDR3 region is CASIISGGAQGNEQFF. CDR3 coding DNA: TGTGCCAGCATCATTAGCGGGGGGGCCCAAGGCAATGAGCAGTTCTTC.

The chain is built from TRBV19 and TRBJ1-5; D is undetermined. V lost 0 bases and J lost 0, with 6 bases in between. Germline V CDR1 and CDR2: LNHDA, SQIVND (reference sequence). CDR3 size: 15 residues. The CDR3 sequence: CASSIENGSNQPQHF. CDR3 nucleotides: TGTGCCAGTAGTATAGAAAACGGTAGCAATCAGCCCCAGCATTTT.

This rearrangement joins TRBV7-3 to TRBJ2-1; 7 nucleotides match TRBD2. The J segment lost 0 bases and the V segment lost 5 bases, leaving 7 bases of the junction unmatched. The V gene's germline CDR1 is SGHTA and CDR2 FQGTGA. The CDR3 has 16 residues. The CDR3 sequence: CASSPLALSSYNEQFF. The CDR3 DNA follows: TGTGCCAGCAGCCCACTAGCGCTGAGCTCCTACAATGAGCAGTTCTTC.

CDR3 sequence reads: CASSQQINQPQHF. The DNA of the CDR3 is TGTGCCAGCAGCCAACAAATTAATCAGCCCCAGCATTTT. The chain links TRBV3-1 (or the pseudogene TRBV3-2) to TRBJ1-5; D remains ambiguous. V was clipped by 2 bases and J by 4 bases, with 6 bases between them. Germline CDR1 is LGHDT and CDR2 is YNNKEL (reference sequence). The CDR3 is 13 residues long.

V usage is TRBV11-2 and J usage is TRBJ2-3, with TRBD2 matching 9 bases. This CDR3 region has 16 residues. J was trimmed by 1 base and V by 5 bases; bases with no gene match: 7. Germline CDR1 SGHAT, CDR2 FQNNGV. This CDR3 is CASSPRASGGTDTQYF. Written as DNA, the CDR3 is TGTGCCAGCAGCCCTCGGGCTAGCGGGGGCACAGATACGCAGTATTTT.

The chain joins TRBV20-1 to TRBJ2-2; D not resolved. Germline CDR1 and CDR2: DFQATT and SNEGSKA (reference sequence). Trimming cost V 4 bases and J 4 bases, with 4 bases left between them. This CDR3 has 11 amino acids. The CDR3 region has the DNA TGCAGTGCTATCCTCACCGGGGAGCTGTTTTTT. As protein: CSAILTGELFF.

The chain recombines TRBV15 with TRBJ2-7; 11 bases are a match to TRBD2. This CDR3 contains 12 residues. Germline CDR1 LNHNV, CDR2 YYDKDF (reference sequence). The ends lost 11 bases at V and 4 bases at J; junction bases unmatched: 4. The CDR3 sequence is CAASSGGYEQYV. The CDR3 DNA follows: TGTGCCGCCTCTAGCGGGGGGTACGAGCAGTACGTC.

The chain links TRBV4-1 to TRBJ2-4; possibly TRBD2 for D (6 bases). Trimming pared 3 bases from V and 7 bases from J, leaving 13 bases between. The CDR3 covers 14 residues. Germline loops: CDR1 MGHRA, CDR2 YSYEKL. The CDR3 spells CASSQAAGRNIQYF. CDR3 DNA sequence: TGCGCCAGCAGCCAGGCCGCAGGGAGGAACATTCAGTACTTC.

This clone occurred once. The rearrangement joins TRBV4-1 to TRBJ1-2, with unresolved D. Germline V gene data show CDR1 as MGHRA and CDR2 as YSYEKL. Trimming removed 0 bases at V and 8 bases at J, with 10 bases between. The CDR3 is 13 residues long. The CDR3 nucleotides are TGCGCCAGCAGCCAAGATGCGGCGGGAGGCTACACCTTC. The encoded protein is CASSQDAAGGYTF.

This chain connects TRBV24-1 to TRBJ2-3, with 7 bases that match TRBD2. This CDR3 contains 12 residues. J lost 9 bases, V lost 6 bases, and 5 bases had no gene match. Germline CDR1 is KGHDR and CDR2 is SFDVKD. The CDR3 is CATSSRGGTQYF. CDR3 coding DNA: TGTGCCACCAGTTCACGGGGAGGGACGCAGTATTTT.

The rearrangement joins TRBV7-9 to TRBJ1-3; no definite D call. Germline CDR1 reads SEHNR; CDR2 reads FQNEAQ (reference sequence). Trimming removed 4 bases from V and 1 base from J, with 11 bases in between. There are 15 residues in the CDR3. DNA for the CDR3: TGTGCCAGCAGCTCCCTCGGCAGGTCTGGAAACACCATATATTTT. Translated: CASSSLGRSGNTIYF.

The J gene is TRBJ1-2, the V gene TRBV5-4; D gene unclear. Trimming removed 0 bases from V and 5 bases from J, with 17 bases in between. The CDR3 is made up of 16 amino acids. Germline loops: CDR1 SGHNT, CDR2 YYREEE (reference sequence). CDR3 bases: TGTGCCAGCAGCTTGGCAACAGCTTTAACACCTTATGGCTACACCTTC. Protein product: CASSLATALTPYGYTF.

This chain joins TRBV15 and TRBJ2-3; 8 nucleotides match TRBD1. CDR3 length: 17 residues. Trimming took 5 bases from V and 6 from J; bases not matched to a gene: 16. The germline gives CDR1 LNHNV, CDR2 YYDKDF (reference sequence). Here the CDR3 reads CATSARPGQATKDTQYF. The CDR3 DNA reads TGTGCCACCAGCGCCCGTCCGGGACAGGCGACCAAGGATACGCAGTATTTT.

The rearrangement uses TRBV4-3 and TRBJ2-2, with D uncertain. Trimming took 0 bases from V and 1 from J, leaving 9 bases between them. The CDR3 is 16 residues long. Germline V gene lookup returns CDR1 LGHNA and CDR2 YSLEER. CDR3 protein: CASSQDARGNTGELFF. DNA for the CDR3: TGCGCCAGCAGCCAAGATGCACGAGGGAACACCGGGGAGCTGTTTTTT.

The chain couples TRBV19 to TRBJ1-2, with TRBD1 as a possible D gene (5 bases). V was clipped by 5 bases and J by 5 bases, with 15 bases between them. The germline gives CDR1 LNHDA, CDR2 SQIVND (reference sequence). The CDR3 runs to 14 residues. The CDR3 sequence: CASSPRSGGYGYTF. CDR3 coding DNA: TGTGCCAGTAGTCCCCGCAGCGGGGGTTATGGCTACACCTTC.

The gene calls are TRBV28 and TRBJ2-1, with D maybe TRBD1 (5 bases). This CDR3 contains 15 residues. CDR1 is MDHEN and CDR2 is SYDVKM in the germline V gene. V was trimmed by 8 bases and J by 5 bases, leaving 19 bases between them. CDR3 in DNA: TGTGCCAGCCTCCGGTTAGGGGCCGTAAACAATGAGCAGTTCTTC. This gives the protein CASLRLGAVNNEQFF.